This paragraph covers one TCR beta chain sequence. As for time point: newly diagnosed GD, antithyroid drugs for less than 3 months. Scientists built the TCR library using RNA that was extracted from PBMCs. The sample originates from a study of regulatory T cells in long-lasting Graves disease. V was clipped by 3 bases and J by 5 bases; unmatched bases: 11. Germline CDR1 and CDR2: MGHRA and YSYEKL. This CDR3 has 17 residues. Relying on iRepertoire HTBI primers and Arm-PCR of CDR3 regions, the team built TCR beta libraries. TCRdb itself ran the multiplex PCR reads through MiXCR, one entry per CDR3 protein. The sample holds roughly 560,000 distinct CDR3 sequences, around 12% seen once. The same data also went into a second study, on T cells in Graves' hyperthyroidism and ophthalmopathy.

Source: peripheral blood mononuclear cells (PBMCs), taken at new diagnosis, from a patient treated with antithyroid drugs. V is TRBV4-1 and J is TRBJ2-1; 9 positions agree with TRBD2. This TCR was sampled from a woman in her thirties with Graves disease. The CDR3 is CASSHISAGGPHNEQFF. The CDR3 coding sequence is TGCGCCAGCAGCCATATTTCGGCGGGAGGGCCCCACAATGAGCAGTTCTTC.